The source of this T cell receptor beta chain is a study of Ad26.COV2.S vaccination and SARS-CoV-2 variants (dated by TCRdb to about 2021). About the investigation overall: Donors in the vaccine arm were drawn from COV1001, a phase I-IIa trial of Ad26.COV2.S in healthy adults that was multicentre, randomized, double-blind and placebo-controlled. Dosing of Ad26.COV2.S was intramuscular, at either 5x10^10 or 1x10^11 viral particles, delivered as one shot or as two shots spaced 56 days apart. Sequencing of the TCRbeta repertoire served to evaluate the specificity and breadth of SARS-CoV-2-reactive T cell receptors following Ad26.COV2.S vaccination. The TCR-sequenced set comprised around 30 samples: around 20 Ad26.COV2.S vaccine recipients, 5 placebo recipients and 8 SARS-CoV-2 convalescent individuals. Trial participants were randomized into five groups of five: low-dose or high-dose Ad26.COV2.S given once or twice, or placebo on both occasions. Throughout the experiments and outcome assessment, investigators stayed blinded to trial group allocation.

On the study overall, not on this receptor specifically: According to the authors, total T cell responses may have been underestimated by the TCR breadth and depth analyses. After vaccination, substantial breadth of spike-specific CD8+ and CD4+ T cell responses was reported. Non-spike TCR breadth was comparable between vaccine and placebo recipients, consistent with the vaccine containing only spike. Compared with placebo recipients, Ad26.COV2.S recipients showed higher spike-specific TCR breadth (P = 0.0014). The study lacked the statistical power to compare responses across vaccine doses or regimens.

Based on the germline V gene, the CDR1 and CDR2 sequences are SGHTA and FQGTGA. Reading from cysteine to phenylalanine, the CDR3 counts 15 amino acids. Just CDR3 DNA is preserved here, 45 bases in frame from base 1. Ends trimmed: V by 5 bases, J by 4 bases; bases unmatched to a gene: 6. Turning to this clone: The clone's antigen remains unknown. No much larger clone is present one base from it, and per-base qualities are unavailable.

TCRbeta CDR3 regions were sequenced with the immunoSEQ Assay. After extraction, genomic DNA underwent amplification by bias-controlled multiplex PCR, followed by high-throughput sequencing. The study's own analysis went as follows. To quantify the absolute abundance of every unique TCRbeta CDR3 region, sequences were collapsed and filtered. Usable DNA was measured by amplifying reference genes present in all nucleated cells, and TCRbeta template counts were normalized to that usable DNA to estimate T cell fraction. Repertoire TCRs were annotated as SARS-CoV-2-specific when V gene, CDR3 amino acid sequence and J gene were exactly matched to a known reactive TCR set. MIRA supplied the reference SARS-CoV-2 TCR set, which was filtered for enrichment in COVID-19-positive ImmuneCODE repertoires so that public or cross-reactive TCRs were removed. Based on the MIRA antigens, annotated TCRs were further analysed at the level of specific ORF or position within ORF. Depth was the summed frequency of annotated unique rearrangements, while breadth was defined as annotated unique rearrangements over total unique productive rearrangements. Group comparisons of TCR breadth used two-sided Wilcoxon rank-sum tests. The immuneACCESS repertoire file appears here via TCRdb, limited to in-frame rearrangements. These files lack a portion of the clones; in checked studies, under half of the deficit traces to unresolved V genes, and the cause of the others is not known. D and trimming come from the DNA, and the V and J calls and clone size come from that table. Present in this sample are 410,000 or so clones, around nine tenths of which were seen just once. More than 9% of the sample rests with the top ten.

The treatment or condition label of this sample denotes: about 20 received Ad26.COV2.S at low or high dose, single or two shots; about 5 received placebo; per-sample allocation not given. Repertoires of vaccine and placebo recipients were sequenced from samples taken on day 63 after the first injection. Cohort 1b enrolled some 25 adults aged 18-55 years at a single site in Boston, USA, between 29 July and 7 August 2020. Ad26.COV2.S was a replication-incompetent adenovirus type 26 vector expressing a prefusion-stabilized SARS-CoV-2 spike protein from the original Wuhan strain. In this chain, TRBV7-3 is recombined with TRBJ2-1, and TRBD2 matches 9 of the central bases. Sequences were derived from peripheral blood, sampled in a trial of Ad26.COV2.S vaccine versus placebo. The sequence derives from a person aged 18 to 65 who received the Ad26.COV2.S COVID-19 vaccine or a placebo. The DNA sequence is TGTGCCAGCAGCCGTAGCGGGAGAGAATACAATGAGCAGTTCTTC. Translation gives CASSRSGREYNEQFF.